The T cell receptor (beta chain) under discussion was sequenced for a study of blood T cell repertoires in COVID-19. Study details: COVID-19 samples, acute and convalescent, were from the United States, Italy and Spain. PBMCs, B-cell-depleted T cells, or T cells were the source of the cDNA or gDNA that made up the material.

Deletions cut 11 bases from V and 1 base from J, with 11 bases between. CDR1 LNHDA and CDR2 SQIVND come from the germline V gene (reference sequence). CDR3 size: 13 residues. Authors' data handling: Estimation of nucleated cell counts relied on the amplification of reference gene primers. Profiling relied on immunoSEQ multiplex PCR, and the TCRdb table lists in-frame clones only, not all of them. The D gene and trimming were derived from the DNA, and the V and J assignments and clone size from that table. The sample holds 150,000 or so clones, roughly nine tenths seen once. The clonotype comes from a man aged 45-65 years with acute or convalescent COVID-19. The sample was peripheral blood. V usage is TRBV19 and J usage is TRBJ2-2, with no clear D. The CDR3 region has the DNA TGTGCCTCGAACCCACAGAACACCGGGGAGCTGTTTTTT. Translated: CASNPQNTGELFF. Looking up the rest from reference TRBV19 and TRBJ2-2 gives the full variable domain: DGGITQSPKYLFRKEGQNVTLSCEQNLNHDAMYWYRQDPGQGLRLIYYSQIVNDFQKGDIAEGYSVSREKKESFPLTVTSAQKNPTAFYLCASNPQNTGELFFGEGSRLTVL.